Listed here is a single T cell receptor beta chain. The antigen is not known. This specimen belongs to a study of cytomegalovirus exposure and HLA in healthy donors. Study-level findings and limits: While the bulk of TCR sequences proved rare, some public TCRs turned up in many donors.

The CDR3 is 12 amino acids. V gave up 6 bases and J gave up 1 base, with 8 bases separating them. Germline V gene lookup returns CDR1 SQVTM and CDR2 ANQGSEA. This table comes from immunoSEQ multiplex PCR, and its TCRdb copy is limited to in-frame clones, with some not included. The sample lists more than 50,000 clones; about 94% were seen once. The chain recombines TRBV29-1 with TRBJ2-3, with D unresolved. This receptor was identified in a young man in good health and CMV-seronegative. Sequencing was carried out using PBMCs. CDR3: CSVTRGTDTQYF. CDR3 nucleotides: TGCAGCGTGACCCGGGGCACAGATACGCAGTATTTT.